This T cell receptor beta chain was recovered during a study of T cell changes during pregnancy in multiple sclerosis. The CDR3 runs to 11 residues. With 0 bases removed from V and 5 bases from J, the gap between germline ends came to 4 bases. Germline CDR1 DFQATT, CDR2 SNEGSKA (reference sequence). Here immunoSEQ multiplex PCR was the method, and the copy in TCRdb shows in-frame clones only, minus some. The sample shows 79,000 or so clones, 75% to 90% of them seen only once. The sample was peripheral blood, taken before pregnancy. This clonotype was sampled from a female donor with multiple sclerosis, enrolled in a pregnancy study. This chain connects TRBV20-1 to TRBJ2-5; D is ambiguous. CDR3 protein: CSARDQETQYF. DNA for the CDR3: TGCAGTGCTAGAGATCAGGAGACCCAGTACTTC.